The 4 T cell receptor beta chains presented below share a single source sample, sequenced in a study of cytomegalovirus exposure and HLA in healthy donors. A multiplex PCR was run with 60 Vbeta primers and 13 Jbeta primers. TCRdb's copy holds only in-frame clones and misses some; the assay was immunoSEQ multiplex PCR. The table records 180,000 or so clones, around 75% of them present only once. The sample consisted of PBMCs. The receptors were sampled from a male donor in good health and CMV-seronegative.

The rearrangement uses TRBV7-9 and TRBJ2-4; 7 bases map to TRBD1. The CDR3 contains 18 residues. V was pared by 0 bases and J by 2 bases, with 10 bases of the junction left unmatched. Germline lookup yields CDR1 SEHNR and CDR2 FQNEAQ (reference sequence). The CDR3 sequence: CASSLAQGDRKTKNIQYF. Written as DNA, the CDR3 is TGTGCCAGCAGCTTAGCGCAGGGGGACAGAAAGACCAAAAACATTCAGTACTTC.

The rearrangement uses TRBV2 and TRBJ2-1; TRBD2 matches 11 bases. V trimming: 5 bases; J trimming: 1 base; junction bases outside the gene matches: 13. The V gene's germline CDR1 is SNHLY and CDR2 FYNNEI. This CDR3 is built from 19 residues. CDR3 sequence reads: CASSYGVAGGPVSYNEQFF. In DNA form, the CDR3 reads TGTGCCAGCAGTTACGGCGTAGCGGGAGGGCCTGTGTCCTACAATGAGCAGTTCTTC.

The chain is built from TRBV6-5 and TRBJ2-7, with 7 nucleotides matching TRBD2. Germline-derived CDR1 and CDR2 are MNHEY and SVGAGI. With 2 bases clipped from V and 1 base from J, the junction kept 2 bases outside the gene matches. This CDR3 contains 14 residues. CDR3 region: CASSYGGGSYEQYF. The CDR3 bases are TGTGCCAGCAGTTACGGCGGGGGTTCCTACGAGCAGTACTTC.

This clone was observed a few times. The gene calls are TRBV14 and TRBJ1-6; TRBD1 matches at 9 bases. The CDR3 length is 17 residues. Germline V gene sequence: CDR1 SGHDN, CDR2 FVKESK. Trimming removed 1 base from V and 7 bases from J; junction bases left unmatched: 8. Here the CDR3 reads CASSQVFRDRANSPLHF. Written as DNA, the CDR3 is TGTGCCAGCAGCCAAGTATTCCGGGACAGGGCGAATTCACCCCTCCACTTT.